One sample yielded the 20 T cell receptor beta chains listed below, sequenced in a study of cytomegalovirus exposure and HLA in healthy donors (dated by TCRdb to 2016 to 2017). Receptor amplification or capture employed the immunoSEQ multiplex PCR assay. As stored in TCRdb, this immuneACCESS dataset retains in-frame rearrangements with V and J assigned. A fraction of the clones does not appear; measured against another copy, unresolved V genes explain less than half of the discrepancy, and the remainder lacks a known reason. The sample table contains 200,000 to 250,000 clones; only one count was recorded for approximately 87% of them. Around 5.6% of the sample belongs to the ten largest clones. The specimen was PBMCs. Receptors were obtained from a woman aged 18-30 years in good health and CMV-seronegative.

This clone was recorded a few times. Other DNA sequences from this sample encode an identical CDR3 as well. The CDR3 coding sequence is TGTGCCAGCAGTTTAGCGGGAGGGCCCTACGAGCAGTACTTC. This codes for CASSLAGGPYEQYF. The chain combines TRBV27 with TRBJ2-7, with 9 positions matching TRBD2. The V gene end was trimmed by 2 bases and the J gene end by 2 bases; junction bases not matched to a gene: 1. Germline V lookup: CDR1 MNHEY, CDR2 SMNVEV (reference sequence). This CDR3 is 14 amino acids long.

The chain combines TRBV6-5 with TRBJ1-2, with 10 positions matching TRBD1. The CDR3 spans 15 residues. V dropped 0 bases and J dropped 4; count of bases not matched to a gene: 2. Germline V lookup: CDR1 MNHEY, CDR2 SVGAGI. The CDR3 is CASSYSTGGSYGYTF. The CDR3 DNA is TGTGCCAGCAGTTACTCGACAGGGGGCTCCTATGGCTACACCTTC.

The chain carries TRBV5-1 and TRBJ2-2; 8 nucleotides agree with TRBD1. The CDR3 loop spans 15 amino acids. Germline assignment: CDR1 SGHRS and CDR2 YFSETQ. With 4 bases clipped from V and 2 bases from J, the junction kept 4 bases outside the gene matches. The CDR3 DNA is TGCGCCAGCAGCGACAGGGGAACAAACACCGGGGAGCTGTTTTTT. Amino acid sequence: CASSDRGTNTGELFF.

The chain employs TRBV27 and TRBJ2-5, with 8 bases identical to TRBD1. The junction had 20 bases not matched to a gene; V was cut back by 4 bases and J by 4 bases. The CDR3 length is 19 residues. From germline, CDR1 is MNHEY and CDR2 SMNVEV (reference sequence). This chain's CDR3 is CASSSPRGRGREVVETQYF. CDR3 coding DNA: TGTGCCAGCAGTTCCCCGCGGGGCAGGGGGCGCGAGGTAGTAGAGACCCAGTACTTC.

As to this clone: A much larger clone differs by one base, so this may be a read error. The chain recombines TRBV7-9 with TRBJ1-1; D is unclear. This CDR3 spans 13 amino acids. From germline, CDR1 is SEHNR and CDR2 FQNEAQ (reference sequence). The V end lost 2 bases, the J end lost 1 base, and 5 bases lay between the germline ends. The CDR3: CASSLPANTEAFF. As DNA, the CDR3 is TGTGCCAGCAGCTTACCCGCGAACACTGAAGCTTTCTTT. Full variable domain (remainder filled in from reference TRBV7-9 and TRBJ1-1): DTGVSQNPRHKITKRGQNVTFRCDPISEHNRLYWYRQTLGQGPEFLTYFQNEAQLEKSRLLSDRFSAERPKGSFSTLEIQRTEQGDSAMYLCASSLPANTEAFFGQGTRLTVV.

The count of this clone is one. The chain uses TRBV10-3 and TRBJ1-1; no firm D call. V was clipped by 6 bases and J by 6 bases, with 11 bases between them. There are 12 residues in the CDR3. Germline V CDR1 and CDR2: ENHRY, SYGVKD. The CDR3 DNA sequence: TGTGCCATCAGCGACGGGTCCGCTGAAGCTTTCTTT. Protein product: CAISDGSAEAFF.

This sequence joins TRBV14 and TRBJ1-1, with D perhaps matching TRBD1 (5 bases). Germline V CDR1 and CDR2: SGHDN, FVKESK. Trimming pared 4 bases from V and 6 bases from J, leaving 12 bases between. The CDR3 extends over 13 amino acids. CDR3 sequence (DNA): TGTGCCAGCAGCCGGCAGGGAGTCGCTGAAGCTTTCTTT. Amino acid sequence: CASSRQGVAEAFF.

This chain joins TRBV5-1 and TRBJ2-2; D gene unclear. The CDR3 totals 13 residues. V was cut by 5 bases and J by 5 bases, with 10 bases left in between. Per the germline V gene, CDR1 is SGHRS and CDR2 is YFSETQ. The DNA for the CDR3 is TGCGCCAGCAGAACCAGCCCAACCGGGGAGCTGTTTTTT. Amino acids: CASRTSPTGELFF.

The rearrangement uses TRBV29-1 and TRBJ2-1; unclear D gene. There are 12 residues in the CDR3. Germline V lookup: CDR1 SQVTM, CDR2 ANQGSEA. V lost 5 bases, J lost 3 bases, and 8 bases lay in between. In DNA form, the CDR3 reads TGCAGCGTTCGGTCGGGCTACAATGAGCAGTTCTTC. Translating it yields CSVRSGYNEQFF.

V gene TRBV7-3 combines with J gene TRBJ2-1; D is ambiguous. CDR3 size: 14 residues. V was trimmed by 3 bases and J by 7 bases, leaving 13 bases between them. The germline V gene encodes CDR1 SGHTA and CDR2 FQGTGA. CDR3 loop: CASSFSGFKNEQFF. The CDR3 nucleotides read TGTGCCAGCAGCTTCTCCGGTTTCAAGAATGAGCAGTTCTTC.

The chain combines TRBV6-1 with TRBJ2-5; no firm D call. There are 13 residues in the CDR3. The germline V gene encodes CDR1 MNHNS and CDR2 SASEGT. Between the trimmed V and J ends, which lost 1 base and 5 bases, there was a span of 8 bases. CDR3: CASSEEGSETQYF. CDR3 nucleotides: TGTGCCAGCAGTGAAGAGGGCTCGGAGACCCAGTACTTC.

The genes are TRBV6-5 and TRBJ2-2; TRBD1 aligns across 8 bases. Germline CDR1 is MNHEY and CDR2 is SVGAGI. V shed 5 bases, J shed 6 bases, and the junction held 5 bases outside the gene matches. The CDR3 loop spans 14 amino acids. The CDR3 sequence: CASSSSGGSGELFF. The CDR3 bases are TGTGCCAGCAGTAGTTCAGGGGGCTCCGGGGAGCTGTTTTTT.

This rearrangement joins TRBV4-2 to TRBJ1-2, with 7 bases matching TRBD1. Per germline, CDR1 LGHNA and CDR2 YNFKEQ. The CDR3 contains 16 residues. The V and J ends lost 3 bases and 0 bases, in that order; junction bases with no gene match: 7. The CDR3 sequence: CASSQEKTGTNYGYTF. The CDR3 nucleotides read TGTGCCAGCAGCCAGGAAAAGACAGGGACTAACTATGGCTACACCTTC.

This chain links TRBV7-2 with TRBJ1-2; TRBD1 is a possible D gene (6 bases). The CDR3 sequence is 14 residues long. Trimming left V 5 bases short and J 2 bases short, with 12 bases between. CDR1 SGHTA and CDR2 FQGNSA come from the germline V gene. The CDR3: CASSRSGQNYGYTF. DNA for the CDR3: TGTGCCAGCAGCCGTTCGGGACAAAACTATGGCTACACCTTC.

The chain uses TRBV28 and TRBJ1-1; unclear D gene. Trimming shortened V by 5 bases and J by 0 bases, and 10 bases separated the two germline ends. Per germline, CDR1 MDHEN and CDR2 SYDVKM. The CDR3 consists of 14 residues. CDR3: CASSRPSLNTEAFF. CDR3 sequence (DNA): TGTGCCAGCAGTCGCCCTTCTCTGAACACTGAAGCTTTCTTT.

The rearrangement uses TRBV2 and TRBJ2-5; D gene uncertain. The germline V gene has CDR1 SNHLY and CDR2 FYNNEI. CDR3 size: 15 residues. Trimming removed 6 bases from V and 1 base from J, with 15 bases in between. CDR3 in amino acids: CASRSSPTVQETQYF. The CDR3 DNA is TGTGCCAGCAGGAGCTCCCCGACGGTCCAAGAGACCCAGTACTTC.

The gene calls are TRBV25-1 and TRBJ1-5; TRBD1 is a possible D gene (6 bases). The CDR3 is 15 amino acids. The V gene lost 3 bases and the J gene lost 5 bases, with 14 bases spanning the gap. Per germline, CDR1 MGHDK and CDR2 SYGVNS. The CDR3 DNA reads TGTGCCAGCAGTGAGTCGGGGGGCAAGGATCAGCCCCAGCATTTT. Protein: CASSESGGKDQPQHF.

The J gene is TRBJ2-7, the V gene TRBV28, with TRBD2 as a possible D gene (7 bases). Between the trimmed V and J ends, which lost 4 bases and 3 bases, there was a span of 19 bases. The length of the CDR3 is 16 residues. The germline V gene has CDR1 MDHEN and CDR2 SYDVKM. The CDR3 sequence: CASSSPAAGDYYEQYF. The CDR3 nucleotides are TGTGCCAGCAGTTCCCCTGCTGCAGGGGACTACTACGAGCAGTACTTC.

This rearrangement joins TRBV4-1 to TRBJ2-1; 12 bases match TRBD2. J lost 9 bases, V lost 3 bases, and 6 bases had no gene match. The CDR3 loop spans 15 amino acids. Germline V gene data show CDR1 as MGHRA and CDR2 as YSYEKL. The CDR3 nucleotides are TGCGCCAGCAGCCAGGGTCTAGCGGGGGGGCCTGAGCAGTTCTTC. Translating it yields CASSQGLAGGPEQFF.

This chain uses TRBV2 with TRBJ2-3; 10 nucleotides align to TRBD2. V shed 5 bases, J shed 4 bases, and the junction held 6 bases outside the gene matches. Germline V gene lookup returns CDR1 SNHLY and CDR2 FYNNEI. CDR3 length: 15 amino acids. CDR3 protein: CASSLAGVVSDTQYF. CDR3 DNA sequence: TGTGCCAGCAGTCTAGCGGGAGTGGTGTCAGATACGCAGTATTTT.